This T cell receptor beta chain derives from a study of T cell repertoires in cytomegalovirus infection. Across the whole study: The authors used CMV epitopes that were HLA-C-restricted (recently identified) and HLA-B-restricted (well studied). Public TCR beta signatures were indicative of both CMV infection and a matching HLA type.

The CDR3 contains 15 residues. V dropped 0 bases and J dropped 2 bases, with 11 bases sitting between them. Germline V CDR1 and CDR2: DFQATT, SNEGSKA (reference sequence). TCRdb re-analysed the reads in MiXCR, keeping a single row per CDR3 protein. The sample holds tens of thousands of distinct CDR3 sequences, around 40% seen once. Notes on this clonotype: Its cognate antigen is unknown.

The chain combines TRBV20-1 with TRBJ1-5; D might be TRBD1 (5 bases). The receptor was isolated from a human donor in good health (CMV status not recorded). Some clones in this sample may be carry-over from other donors' samples. The source was CD8+ T cells from cultured PBMCs, collected from culture after CMV antigen stimulation. This chain's CDR3 is CSARDGGGGNQPQHF. CDR3 nucleotide sequence: TGCAGTGCTAGAGATGGTGGGGGGGGCAATCAGCCCCAGCATTTT.